Here is one T cell receptor (beta chain) with its context. The data stem from a study of blood T cell repertoires in COVID-19. The germline V gene has CDR1 MNHEY and CDR2 SMNVEV (reference sequence). The CDR3 runs 18 residues. The ends lost 4 bases at V and 6 bases at J; junction bases unmatched: 11. This table comes from immunoSEQ multiplex PCR, and its TCRdb copy is limited to in-frame clones, with some not included. The data hold about 150,000 clones, with around 80% observed a single time. Someone with COVID-19 had been met by exposed participants within 2 weeks before study entry. Sequencing was done on a sample of PBMCs or T cells enriched from blood (not recorded which). The receptor comes from a man in his 70s who had been exposed to COVID-19. The chain uses TRBV27 and TRBJ2-1; 14 nucleotides agree with TRBD2. In nucleotides, the CDR3 is TGTGCCAGCAGTTCTCCGGGGACTAGCGGGAGATTGGGCAATGAGCAGTTCTTC. Its protein is CASSSPGTSGRLGNEQFF.